This T cell receptor (beta chain) was documented in a study of blood T cell repertoires in COVID-19 (dated by TCRdb to about 2020). About the investigation overall: The collaborator samples originated in the United States, Italy and Spain and spanned the acute and convalescent phases of COVID-19. The prospective study material was composed of cDNA or gDNA derived from T cells, B-cell-depleted T cells, or PBMCs. Deeply sampled blood TCRbeta repertoires from subjects exposed to, actively infected with, or recovered from COVID-19 were included in the dataset. The repertoires were made available in a free public database intended to serve as a resource for research on the immune response to SARS-CoV-2. Samples came from the ongoing ImmuneRACE study (first 160 participants) plus 1,254 subjects from 6 global collaborators. A de-identified subject ID, COVID-19 status, age in years and sex were almost always included in the sample metadata. Where available, HLA class I and class II types were obtained from metadata supplied by the sample provider rather than from assay-based typing.

To note about this clone: This clone's antigen is unknown. Within one base of it there is no much larger clone, and no base qualities were kept.

The paper's findings and limits, for the study overall: The quantity of clinical and demographic metadata differed by source and by participant and was supplied without curation.

In Seattle, one collaborating source enrolled patients while the infection was active and tracked those patients longitudinally over the course of disease. Each collaborating institution followed its own protocols to collect whole blood in K2EDTA tubes. For TCRbeta analysis, collaborators shipped samples in one of three forms: frozen whole blood, isolated PBMCs, or DNA extracted from either of those sample types. Trimming takes 5 bases from V and 2 bases from J, and the germline ends sit 6 bases apart. Taken from cysteine to phenylalanine, the CDR3 has 12 residues. Left in the record is the CDR3 DNA by itself, 36 bases read in frame from the first base. The germline V gene specifies SNHLY as CDR1 and FYNNEI as CDR2. TCRbeta CDR3 regions were amplified from genomic DNA using the immunoSEQ Assay, a bias-controlled multiplex PCR. Processing in the source paper ran as follows. Within the assay, amplification of reference gene primers was used to estimate how many nucleated cells each sample contained. To quantify the absolute abundance of each unique TCRbeta CDR3 rearrangement, sequence reads were collapsed and filtered. Productive Simpson clonality was computed per sample as the square root of Simpson's diversity index over productive rearrangements. The table was pulled from immuneACCESS by TCRdb, which kept in-frame rearrangements only. Such tables lose some clones; where checked, under half of the loss comes from unresolved V genes, and the rest has no known cause. Clone size and V and J calls were adopted from that table, with D and trimming inferred from the DNA. This sample comprises about 160,000 clones, around 93% of them detected only once. More than 4.5% of the sample rests with the top ten.

The receptor's source is a man aged 25-45 years with COVID-19, enrolled during active disease. Sequenced: peripheral blood. In this chain, TRBV2 is recombined with TRBJ1-2; TRBD1 is a weak D gene call, 6 bases matching. CDR3 protein: CASSQGNYGYTF. The nucleotide sequence is TGTGCCAGCAGTCAGGGGAACTATGGCTACACCTTC.